This TCR beta chain is drawn from a study of metastatic and nonmetastatic thyroid tumors (dated by TCRdb to the early 2020s). As for the study more broadly: For patients with malignant and with benign thyroid disease, the researchers compared repertoires between peripheral blood samples and tumor or nodule tissue samples.

Library preparation was by PCR. TCRdb names Illumina HiSeq 4000 as the instrument used. High-throughput sequencing was used to profile the TCR beta-chain CDR3 region of every patient. The study's own analysis went as follows. Drawing on CDR3 differences between clinicopathological groups, the researchers built a classifier meant to tell apart patients with distant-metastatic papillary thyroid cancer. To measure repertoire diversity the researchers used the Shannon index, while the Morisita-Horn index served to gauge how similar the tumor and blood repertoires were. In-frame beta chains were kept once TCRdb had trimmed the public reads at Q25 with fastp and called clones with MiXCR. The V and J calls and clone size come from TCRdb's table, not from the authors' own analysis. The sample contains roughly 15,000 clones, roughly 26% of them found a single time. Approximately 22% of the sample is taken by the ten largest.

Before undergoing thyroid surgery, none of the patients had been given any kind of treatment. Using T-cell receptor beta sequencing, the researchers looked back retrospectively at clinical samples from patients, gathered between the early 2010s and the late 2010s. This clone was counted at least ten times. Its antigen remains unidentified. No qualities accompany the bases; no much larger clone lies one base away. The CDR3 spans 17 residues, from the cysteine through the phenylalanine. The DNA shown is the 51-base CDR3, in frame from base 1. V lost 1 base and J lost 2 bases; the stretch between them is 18 bases long. CDR1 and CDR2 were assigned from the germline V gene (reference sequence) as MNHEY and SMNVEV. What the study reported, not specific to this receptor: In both blood and tumor samples, malignant tumors were reported to have significantly higher TCR beta diversity than benign nodules.

The receptor was isolated from a female donor with papillary thyroid cancer or a benign thyroid nodule (not recorded which). Some clones in this sample may be carry-over from other donors' samples. Source material: tumor tissue. The chain uses TRBV27 and TRBJ2-7; TRBD1 is possibly the D segment (5 matching bases). The CDR3 reads as follows: CASSLWGYRTWPYEQYF. The DNA is as follows: TGTGCCAGCAGTTTATGGGGATACAGGACCTGGCCCTACGAGCAGTACTTC.